A selection of T cell receptor beta chains follows, all from one sample in a study of cytomegalovirus exposure and HLA in healthy donors. Assay used: immunoSEQ multiplex PCR; TCRdb lists only in-frame clones, some missing. Of 150,000 to 180,000 clones listed, more than 70% are singletons. The sample comprised PBMCs. Every receptor here comes from a human donor in good health. Each CDR3 is given with its conserved first and last residue. The D gene is left open where the match is weak. Size tells how often a clone was seen (once, few, many) or the class of an expanded clone, and some rows leave it out.

D: .
J: TRBJ1-1
size: .
V: TRBV28
CDR3: CASRPPTGREAFF
DNA: TGTGCCAGCAGGCCCCCGACAGGTCGTGAAGCTTTCTTT

D: .
J: TRBJ2-5
size: .
V: TRBV5-1
CDR3: CASSLVSSGGETQYF
DNA: TGCGCCAGCAGCTTGGTTAGCTCCGGCGGGGAGACCCAGTACTTC

D: .
J: TRBJ1-2
size: few
V: TRBV9
CDR3: CASSVALEGGGYTF
DNA: TGTGCCAGCAGCGTAGCTCTTGAGGGTGGCGGCTACACCTTC

D: TRBD1
J: TRBJ2-3
size: few
V: TRBV7-3
CDR3: CASSSDRASTDTQYF
DNA: TGTGCCAGCAGCTCGGACAGGGCGAGCACAGATACGCAGTATTTT

D: .
J: TRBJ2-1
size: .
V: TRBV27
CDR3: CASSLSARGEQFF
DNA: TGTGCCAGCAGTTTATCGGCTAGAGGCGAGCAGTTCTTC

D: TRBD2
J: TRBJ2-3
size: .
V: TRBV7-2
CDR3: CASSYLAGGDTQYF
DNA: TGTGCCAGCAGCTATCTAGCGGGAGGAGATACGCAGTATTTT

D: TRBD1
J: TRBJ1-1
size: .
V: TRBV4-1
CDR3: CASSRGQGTTEAFF
DNA: TGCGCCAGCAGCCGCGGACAGGGGACCACTGAAGCTTTCTTT

D: TRBD1
J: TRBJ2-3
size: .
V: TRBV5-1
CDR3: CASSPGQGLDTQYF
DNA: TGCGCCAGCAGCCCCGGACAGGGTTTGGATACGCAGTATTTT

D: .
J: TRBJ1-5
size: .
V: TRBV7-2
CDR3: CASSPRVGSGNQPQHF
DNA: TGTGCCAGCAGCCCTCGAGTAGGGAGTGGCAATCAGCCCCAGCATTTT

D: TRBD2
J: TRBJ2-1
size: once
V: TRBV5-1
CDR3: CASSMTSVSYNEQFF
DNA: TGCGCCAGCAGCATGACTAGCGTCTCCTACAATGAGCAGTTCTTC

D: TRBD1
J: TRBJ1-2
size: .
V: TRBV2
CDR3: CASTRDSQTNYGYTF
DNA: TGTGCCAGCACCAGGGACAGTCAAACTAACTATGGCTACACCTTC

D: .
J: TRBJ1-6
size: .
V: TRBV25-1
CDR3: CASRVYNSPLHF
DNA: TGTGCCAGTCGGGTCTATAATTCACCCCTCCACTTT

D: TRBD1
J: TRBJ1-2
size: .
V: TRBV5-1
CDR3: CASRQGLGYGYTF
DNA: TGCGCCAGCAGACAGGGGCTTGGCTATGGCTACACCTTC

D: TRBD1
J: TRBJ2-7
size: once
V: TRBV4-2
CDR3: CASSQSSQGKEQYF
DNA: TGTGCCAGCAGCCAATCCTCACAGGGGAAGGAGCAGTACTTC

D: .
J: TRBJ2-5
size: .
V: TRBV23-1
CDR3: CASPGHEETQYF
DNA: TGCGCCAGCCCGGGACATGAAGAGACCCAGTACTTC

D: TRBD1
J: TRBJ1-5
size: once
V: TRBV6-5
CDR3: CASSIRTGNQPQHF
DNA: TGTGCCAGCAGTATCCGGACAGGGAATCAGCCCCAGCATTTT

D: .
J: TRBJ2-3
size: .
V: TRBV7-3
CDR3: CASSFLWQSTDTQYF
DNA: TGTGCCAGCAGCTTCCTTTGGCAGAGCACAGATACGCAGTATTTT

D: TRBD2
J: TRBJ2-3
size: .
V: TRBV5-6
CDR3: CASSLGGGSTDTQYF
DNA: TGTGCCAGCAGCTTAGGCGGGGGGAGCACAGATACGCAGTATTTT

D: .
J: TRBJ1-1
size: .
V: TRBV7-6
CDR3: CASSRLLGGAEAFF
DNA: TGTGCCAGCAGCCGCCTCCTTGGGGGGGCAGAAGCTTTCTTT

D: TRBD2
J: TRBJ2-1
size: .
V: TRBV5-4
CDR3: CASSFGREGREQFF
DNA: TGTGCCAGCAGCTTCGGGCGGGAGGGCCGGGAGCAGTTCTTC

D: .
J: TRBJ2-7
size: once
V: TRBV11-2
CDR3: CASSLSDEQYF
DNA: TGTGCCAGCAGCTTATCGGACGAGCAGTACTTC

D: .
J: TRBJ2-2
size: once
V: TRBV27
CDR3: CASRLSGAGELFF
DNA: TGTGCCAGCAGGCTTAGTGGAGCAGGGGAGCTGTTTTTT

D: .
J: TRBJ2-7
size: .
V: TRBV2
CDR3: CASSEATGYRYYEQYF
DNA: TGTGCCAGCAGTGAAGCCACGGGGTATCGGTATTACGAGCAGTACTTC

D: .
J: TRBJ1-2
size: .
V: TRBV6-1
CDR3: CASSEALGLLGYTF
DNA: TGTGCCAGCAGTGAAGCGTTGGGGCTGTTAGGCTACACCTTC

D: .
J: TRBJ2-1
size: .
V: TRBV7-8
CDR3: CASSLYSVSSYNEQFF
DNA: TGTGCCAGCAGCTTGTATAGCGTCAGCTCCTACAATGAGCAGTTCTTC

D: TRBD1
J: TRBJ2-7
size: .
V: TRBV18
CDR3: CASSLSSGTGLEQYF
DNA: TGTGCCAGCTCATTGTCGTCCGGGACAGGCCTCGAGCAGTACTTC

D: TRBD1
J: TRBJ1-2
size: .
V: TRBV2
CDR3: CASSEFQGDGYTF
DNA: TGTGCCAGCAGTGAATTTCAGGGGGATGGCTACACCTTC

D: .
J: TRBJ2-1
size: .
V: TRBV6-4
CDR3: CASSTSTTYNEQFF
DNA: TGTGCCAGCAGTACTAGTACTACCTACAATGAGCAGTTCTTC